Below are 12 T cell receptor beta chains sequenced from a single sample in a study of human T cells and chemical hapten exposure listed by TCRdb under 2021. The library relied on RACE. The sequencer listed for this sample is NextSeq 500. TCRdb trimmed the raw reads at Q25, called clones with MiXCR and kept productive beta chains. Entries that share a CDR3 protein sequence are merged under the most common genes and DNA. This sample comprises fewer than 350,000 distinct CDR3 sequences, around 7.3% of them detected only once. The ten largest clonotypes hold roughly 1.2% of the sample. The sample's time point, from its label and the paper: pre-sensitization, week 0. The sample's treatment or condition label, in plain terms: therapeutic diphenylcyclopropenone sensitization with weekly scalp DPC. The sample was whole blood, taken in connection with sensitization to the hapten diphenylcyclopropenone (DPC). These receptors all stem from a man younger than 30 with alopecia areata. Some clones in this sample may be carry-over from other donors' samples.

The chain recombines TRBV6-5 with TRBJ1-6; D is uncertain. V lost 8 bases, J lost 7 bases, and 12 bases lay in between. CDR1 is MNHEY, CDR2 SVGAGI, per germline. The CDR3 consists of 13 residues. The CDR3 loop is CASAQVPNSPLHF. The DNA of the CDR3 is TGTGCCAGCGCCCAGGTGCCCAATTCACCCCTCCACTTT.

The CDR3 protein is CSVPRDNYNEQFF. The DNA of the CDR3 is TGCAGCGTGCCCCGGGACAACTACAATGAGCAGTTCTTC. The chain couples TRBV29-1 to TRBJ2-1; possible D gene TRBD1, 6 bases. The V end lost 6 bases, the J end lost 3 bases, and 12 bases lay between the germline ends. The CDR3 loop spans 13 amino acids. The germline V gene encodes CDR1 SQVTM and CDR2 ANQGSEA.

This clonotype was detected only a few times. The chain has TRBV4-3 and TRBJ1-3; no clear D. This CDR3 comprises 15 residues. The ends were cut back, 1 base at V and 2 bases at J, with 9 bases in the middle. Germline-derived CDR1 and CDR2 are LGHNA and YSLEER. The CDR3 is CASSQGVVTGNTIYF. CDR3 sequence (DNA): TGCGCCAGCAGCCAAGGGGTAGTTACTGGAAACACCATATATTTT.

This clonotype occurred many times. This rearrangement joins TRBV10-3 to TRBJ1-1; 10 positions agree with TRBD1. This CDR3 is built from 14 residues. In germline, CDR1 is ENHRY, CDR2 SYGVKD. After removal of 5 bases from V and 4 bases from J, the junction contained 4 bases not matched to a gene. CDR3 loop: CAISPRDRGTEAFF. The CDR3 region has the DNA TGTGCCATCAGTCCACGGGACAGGGGCACTGAAGCTTTCTTT.

This clonotype was detected ten times or more. This chain joins TRBV2 and TRBJ2-7; weak D call: TRBD1 (6 bases). This CDR3 has 13 amino acids. With 6 bases removed from V and 6 bases from J, the gap between germline ends came to 15 bases. CDR1 is SNHLY, CDR2 FYNNEI, per germline. The CDR3 is CASSVTGYAEQYV. The CDR3 DNA reads as TGTGCCAGCAGCGTCACAGGGTATGCCGAGCAGTACGTC.

This clonotype was observed a few times. One base away lies a much larger clone, so this may be a sequencing read error. The chain couples TRBV11-3 to TRBJ2-7; D is unresolved. The germline V gene encodes CDR1 SGHNT and CDR2 YENEEA. This CDR3 spans 12 amino acids. Deletions cut 3 bases from V and 3 bases from J, with 6 bases between. CDR3 residues: CASSLGHYEQYF. The CDR3 region has the DNA TGTGCCAGCAGCTTGGGCCACTACGAGCAGTACTTC.

This clonotype was observed a few times. In nucleotides, the CDR3 is TGTGCCAGCAGTGGGGCAGGCTCCCCTCCCTATGGCTACACCTTC. This gives the protein CASSGAGSPPYGYTF. The chain recombines TRBV6-5 with TRBJ1-2; tentative D call: TRBD1 (5 bases). Germline lookup yields CDR1 MNHEY and CDR2 SVGAGI. CDR3 length equals 15 residues. Trimming removed 5 bases from V and 4 bases from J, with 17 bases in between.

The J gene is TRBJ2-3, the V gene TRBV20-1, with D possibly TRBD1 on 5 matching bases. Deletions cut 5 bases from V and 6 bases from J, with 12 bases between. Germline loops: CDR1 DFQATT, CDR2 SNEGSKA (reference sequence). The CDR3 extends over 12 amino acids. CDR3 nucleotides: TGCAGTGCTCATCAGGGCAGTGATACGCAGTATTTT. Translation gives CSAHQGSDTQYF.

The gene calls are TRBV9 and TRBJ2-5; 7 bases are shared with TRBD1. CDR3 length: 16 residues. Germline CDR1 SGDLS, CDR2 YYNGEE. V dropped 0 bases and J dropped 4; count of bases not matched to a gene: 9. As DNA, the CDR3 is TGTGCCAGCAGCGTAGGCCCCGACAGGGCGCGAGAGACCCAGTACTTC. This sequence encodes CASSVGPDRARETQYF.

There are a few counts of this clonotype. This chain's CDR3 is CASSDHGDIATNEKLFF. The DNA for the CDR3 is TGTGCCAGCAGTGATCATGGGGATATCGCAACTAATGAAAAACTGTTTTTT. The chain is built from TRBV2 and TRBJ1-4; D not resolved. Trimming took 3 bases from V and 0 from J, leaving 14 bases between them. The germline V gene encodes CDR1 SNHLY and CDR2 FYNNEI. This CDR3 contains 17 residues.

In its sample, this clonotype was seen a few times. This chain joins TRBV5-1 and TRBJ2-6; 8 bases map to TRBD1. V lost 0 bases, J lost 0 bases, and 8 bases stayed unmatched. This CDR3 comprises 19 residues. CDR1 is SGHRS and CDR2 is YFSETQ in the germline V gene. The CDR3 is CASSLGGTGLISGANVLTF. CDR3 nucleotides: TGCGCCAGCAGCTTGGGCGGGACAGGACTTATCTCTGGGGCCAACGTCCTGACTTTC.

J is TRBJ1-6 and V is TRBV20-1; 10 bases agree with TRBD1. The ends lost 1 base at V and 0 bases at J; junction bases unmatched: 3. The germline V gene encodes CDR1 DFQATT and CDR2 SNEGSKA (reference sequence). The CDR3 totals 17 residues. CDR3 coding DNA: TGCAGTGCTAGAGTGGGACAGGGGAGCTCCTATAATTCACCCCTCCACTTT. This gives the protein CSARVGQGSSYNSPLHF.